One sample yielded the 14 T cell receptor beta chains listed below, sequenced in a study of human T cells and chemical hapten exposure. Time point: patch test 2, 6 weeks after DPC sensitization. The sample's treatment: therapeutic diphenylcyclopropenone sensitization with weekly scalp DPC. Using its own MiXCR run on the RACE reads, TCRdb lists one record per CDR3 protein. This repertoire shows hundreds of thousands of distinct CDR3 sequences, roughly 6% found once; its top ten account for roughly 5.4%. Material: whole blood, obtained in connection with sensitization to the hapten diphenylcyclopropenone (DPC). The receptors originated from a woman between 18 and 29 years old with alopecia areata. Some clones in this sample may be carry-over from other donors' samples.

This clonotype was counted many times. The V gene is TRBV29-1, the J gene TRBJ2-1, with 7 nucleotides matching TRBD1. This CDR3 is built from 14 residues. The V gene's germline CDR1 is SQVTM and CDR2 ANQGSEA. The ends lost 6 bases at V and 8 bases at J; junction bases unmatched: 13. The CDR3 region is CSVLLYRGTDEQFF. The CDR3 DNA sequence: TGCAGCGTGCTACTATACAGGGGAACCGATGAGCAGTTCTTC.

Only a few counts were recorded for this clonotype. The gene calls are TRBV5-4 and TRBJ2-5; D is ambiguous. Germline values: CDR1 SGHNT, CDR2 YYREEE (reference sequence). The CDR3 is 14 amino acids. The V gene lost 3 bases and the J gene lost 4 bases, with 13 bases spanning the gap. The CDR3 nucleotides read TGTGCCAGCAGCTCTGACACCCTAATAGAGACCCAGTACTTC. Translated: CASSSDTLIETQYF.

This clonotype was seen ten or more times. The chain joins TRBV20-1 to TRBJ1-6; tentative D call: TRBD1 (6 bases). V dropped 5 bases and J dropped 8 bases, with 19 bases sitting between them. Per the germline V gene, CDR1 is DFQATT and CDR2 is SNEGSKA (reference sequence). The CDR3 is 15 residues long. The CDR3 sequence: CSASTSIGGYSPLHF. CDR3 nucleotides: TGCAGTGCTTCTACCTCCATCGGGGGCTATTCACCCCTCCACTTT.

This clonotype was recorded a few times. This rearrangement joins TRBV28 to TRBJ1-1; tentative D call: TRBD1 (5 bases). In germline, CDR1 is MDHEN, CDR2 SYDVKM. Trimming removed 6 bases at V and 2 bases at J, with 7 bases between. The CDR3 runs 12 residues. As DNA, the CDR3 is TGTGCCAGCAGAGACAGCAACACTGAAGCTTTCTTT. It yields the protein CASRDSNTEAFF.

The chain links TRBV7-9 to TRBJ2-3, with 12 positions matching TRBD2. This CDR3 has 19 amino acids. Germline CDR1 and CDR2: SEHNR and FQNEAQ (reference sequence). Losses at the gene ends were 2 bases for V and 1 base for J; bases not matched to a gene: 10. The CDR3 here is CASSLCRSTSGGCTDTQYF. As DNA, the CDR3 is TGTGCCAGCAGCTTATGCCGCAGTACTAGCGGGGGGTGCACAGATACGCAGTATTTT.

The gene calls are TRBV5-1 and TRBJ1-1; D is undetermined. This CDR3 region has 14 residues. V dropped 2 bases and J dropped 4 bases, with 12 bases sitting between them. Looked up from germline, CDR1 is SGHRS and CDR2 is YFSETQ. The CDR3 sequence: CASSFAAGSTEAFF. The CDR3 DNA sequence: TGCGCCAGCAGCTTTGCAGCGGGGAGCACTGAAGCTTTCTTT.

At least ten counts were recorded for this clonotype. V and J are TRBV29-1 and TRBJ1-1; D remains ambiguous. This CDR3 is built from 12 residues. Trimming took off 7 bases at V and 4 bases at J, with 13 bases between the two ends. Germline assignment: CDR1 SQVTM and CDR2 ANQGSEA. The CDR3 nucleotides are TGCAGCGCACTCACGGGCGGCACTGAAGCTTTCTTT. As protein: CSALTGGTEAFF.

V is TRBV2 and J is TRBJ2-3, with 9 nucleotides matching TRBD2. The ends lost 7 bases at V and 5 bases at J; junction bases unmatched: 10. Germline V gene lookup returns CDR1 SNHLY and CDR2 FYNNEI. The CDR3 contains 15 residues. CDR3 region: CASTPQGGGEDTQYF. Here the CDR3 DNA reads TGTGCCAGCACCCCACAGGGCGGGGGGGAAGATACGCAGTATTTT.

J is TRBJ1-5 and V is TRBV28, with D possibly matching TRBD1 (6 bases). This CDR3 spans 12 amino acids. Per germline, CDR1 MDHEN and CDR2 SYDVKM. The CDR3, as DNA: TGTGCTGCACAGGGCGCGGACCAGCCCCAGCATTTT. This sequence encodes CAAQGADQPQHF.

This clonotype was counted at least ten times. The rearrangement links TRBV20-1 to TRBJ2-7; maybe TRBD2 (5 bases). The V and J ends lost 6 bases and 1 base respectively, with 16 bases between them. The CDR3 has 14 amino acids. The germline V gene encodes CDR1 DFQATT and CDR2 SNEGSKA (reference sequence). This chain's CDR3 is CSARHEGGSYEQYF. The DNA for the CDR3 is TGCAGTGCCAGGCACGAGGGTGGTTCCTACGAGCAGTACTTC.

This clonotype has a count of ten or more. The gene calls are TRBV7-2 and TRBJ2-1, with 7 bases fitting TRBD2. V trimming: 3 bases; J trimming: 0 bases; junction bases outside the gene matches: 11. The length of the CDR3 is 18 residues. Germline CDR1 SGHTA, CDR2 FQGNSA. The CDR3, as DNA: TGTGCCAGCAGCTTTTCGGGGGACTACTTAAGCTCCTACAATGAGCAGTTCTTC. This translates into CASSFSGDYLSSYNEQFF.

In this sample, this clonotype turned up a few times. V gene TRBV2 combines with J gene TRBJ1-2; maybe TRBD1 (5 bases). This CDR3 comprises 12 residues. V was cut by 8 bases and J by 1 base, with 8 bases left in between. Germline V gene sequence: CDR1 SNHLY, CDR2 FYNNEI. The CDR3, as DNA: TGTGCCAGCGTGGGGGATAACTATGGCTACACCTTC. This encodes CASVGDNYGYTF.

V gene TRBV7-2 combines with J gene TRBJ2-3, with TRBD2 matching over 8 bases. Germline V gene data show CDR1 as SGHTA and CDR2 as FQGNSA. The V and J ends lost 6 bases and 5 bases, in that order; junction bases with no gene match: 10. The CDR3 has 15 amino acids. The CDR3 loop is CASRHGGAREDTQYF. CDR3 nucleotide sequence: TGTGCCAGCAGACACGGGGGGGCCCGGGAAGATACGCAGTATTTT.

Turning to this clonotype: This may arise from a read error, as a much more abundant clone is one base away. This chain uses TRBV4-1 with TRBJ1-6; tentatively, D is TRBD1 (6 bases). The V gene's germline CDR1 is MGHRA and CDR2 YSYEKL. The CDR3 runs to 17 residues. The CDR3 sequence is CASSQRGRGDDNSPLLF. The CDR3 region has the DNA TGCGCCAGCAGCCAGAGGGGCAGGGGAGACGATAATTCACCCCTCCTCTTT.